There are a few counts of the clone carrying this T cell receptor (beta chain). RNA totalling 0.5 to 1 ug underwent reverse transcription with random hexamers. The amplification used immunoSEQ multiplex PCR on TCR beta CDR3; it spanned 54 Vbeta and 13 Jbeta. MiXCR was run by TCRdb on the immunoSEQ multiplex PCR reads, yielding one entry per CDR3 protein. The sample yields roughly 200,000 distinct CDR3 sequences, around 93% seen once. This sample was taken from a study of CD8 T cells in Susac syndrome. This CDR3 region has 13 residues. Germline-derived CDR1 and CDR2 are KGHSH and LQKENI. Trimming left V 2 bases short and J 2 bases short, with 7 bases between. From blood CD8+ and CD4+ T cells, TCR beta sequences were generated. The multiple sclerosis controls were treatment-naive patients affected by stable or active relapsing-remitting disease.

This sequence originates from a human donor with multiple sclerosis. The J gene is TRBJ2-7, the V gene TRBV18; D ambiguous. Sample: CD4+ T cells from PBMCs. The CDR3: CASSPGPTYEQYF. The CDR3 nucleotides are TGTGCCAGCTCACCAGGGCCGACCTACGAGCAGTACTTC.